This T cell receptor beta chain was recorded in a study of post-analysis software for immune sequencing data. Whole-study context: As for disease course, relapsing-remitting, secondary progressive and progressive-relapsing multiple sclerosis were all included. Study results and caveats: In patients, TRBV5-6, TRBV5-1 and TRBV20-1 belonged to roughly five TRBV segments found more frequently than in controls. Among multiple sclerosis patients, normalized Chao1 diversity was significantly below that of controls.

With regard to this clonotype: The antigen is not known.

This CDR3 spans 15 amino acids. CDR1 and CDR2 from the germline V gene are SGDLS and YYNGEE. The V gene lost 0 bases and the J gene lost 3 bases, with 10 bases spanning the gap. cDNA libraries of TCR beta carried unique molecular identifiers. Roughly 500,000 cDNA molecules were obtained from roughly 1 to 10 million T cells. Each CDR3 protein gets one entry after TCRdb re-called the PCR reads with MiXCR. Counted here are about 540,000 distinct CDR3 sequences, 34% occurring once; the ten biggest clones make up about 6%. Source material: blood. This rearrangement joins TRBV9 to TRBJ2-1, with TRBD2 as a possible D gene (6 bases). This clonotype was sampled from a girl aged 2 to 17 with multiple sclerosis. Here the CDR3 reads CASSVGGSGYNEQFF. As DNA, the CDR3 is TGTGCCAGCAGCGTAGGGGGTAGCGGCTACAATGAGCAGTTCTTC.